This TCR beta chain was profiled in a study of blood T cells in healthy people across ages. Study-wide background: T cells yielded about one barcoded beta molecule per two cells through template switching.

About 10 milliliters of peripheral blood were drawn from each donor into EDTA-treated tubes. The total RNA that was extracted per sample amounted to at least 5.5 micrograms. Together with a sample-barcoded 5' primer, a J-beta primer mix was included in a second PCR lasting about 6 to 11 cycles. One entry per CDR3 protein results from TCRdb running MiXCR on the 5' RACE reads. The table includes approximately 1.5 million distinct CDR3 sequences, around 36% detected once. This clonotype was seen at least ten times. What it binds is unknown. V lost 6 bases to trimming and J lost 4 bases; unmatched junction nucleotides: 14. This CDR3 has 16 residues. CDR1 and CDR2 (germline): SQVTM, ANQGSEA. Points from the study as a whole: Naive T cell percentage strongly correlated with TCR beta diversity.

The clonotype was recovered from a woman in her twenties or thirties in good health. This chain links TRBV29-1 with TRBJ2-7; 11 nucleotides line up with TRBD2. The sequencing sample was made of blood. The CDR3 here is CSVHTLRLAGSYEQYF. CDR3 in DNA: TGCAGCGTCCATACCCTAAGACTAGCGGGGTCGTACGAGCAGTACTTC.